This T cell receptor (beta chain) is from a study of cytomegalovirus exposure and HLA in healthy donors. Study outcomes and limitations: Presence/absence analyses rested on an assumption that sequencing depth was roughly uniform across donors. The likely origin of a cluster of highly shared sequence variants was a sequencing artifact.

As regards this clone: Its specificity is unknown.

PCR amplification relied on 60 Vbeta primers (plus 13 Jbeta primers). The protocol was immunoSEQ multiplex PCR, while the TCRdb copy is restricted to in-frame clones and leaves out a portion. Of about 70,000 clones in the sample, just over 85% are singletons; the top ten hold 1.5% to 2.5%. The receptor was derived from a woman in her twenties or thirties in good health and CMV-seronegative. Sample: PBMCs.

The CDR3 DNA reads as TGTGCCAGCAGCTTAAGGCCGCCTAGCGGGGTACTCCAAGAGACCCAGTACTTC. Its translation: CASSLRPPSGVLQETQYF. This chain uses TRBV7-2 with TRBJ2-5; 9 positions agree with TRBD2. Germline V gives CDR1 SGHTA, CDR2 FQGNSA. The CDR3 has 18 amino acids. V lost 2 bases to trimming and J lost 1 base; unmatched junction nucleotides: 11.